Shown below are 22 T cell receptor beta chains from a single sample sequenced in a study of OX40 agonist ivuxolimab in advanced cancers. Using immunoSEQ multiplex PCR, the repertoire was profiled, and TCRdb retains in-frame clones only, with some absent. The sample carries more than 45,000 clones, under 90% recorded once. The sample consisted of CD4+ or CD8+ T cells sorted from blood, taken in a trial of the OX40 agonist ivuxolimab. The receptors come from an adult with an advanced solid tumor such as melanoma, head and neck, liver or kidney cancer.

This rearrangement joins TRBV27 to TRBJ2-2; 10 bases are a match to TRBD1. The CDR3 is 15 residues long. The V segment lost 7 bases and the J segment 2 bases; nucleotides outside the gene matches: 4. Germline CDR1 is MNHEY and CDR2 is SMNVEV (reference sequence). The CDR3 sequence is CASMRDRGNTGELFF. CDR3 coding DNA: TGTGCCAGCATGCGGGACAGGGGAAACACCGGGGAGCTGTTTTTT.

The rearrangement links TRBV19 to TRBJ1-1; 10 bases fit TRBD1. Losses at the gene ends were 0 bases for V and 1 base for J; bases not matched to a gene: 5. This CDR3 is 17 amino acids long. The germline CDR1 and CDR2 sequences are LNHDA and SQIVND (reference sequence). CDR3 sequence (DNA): TGTGCCAGTAGTATAGATCGGGACAGGGGTGAGAACACTGAAGCTTTCTTT. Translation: CASSIDRDRGENTEAFF.

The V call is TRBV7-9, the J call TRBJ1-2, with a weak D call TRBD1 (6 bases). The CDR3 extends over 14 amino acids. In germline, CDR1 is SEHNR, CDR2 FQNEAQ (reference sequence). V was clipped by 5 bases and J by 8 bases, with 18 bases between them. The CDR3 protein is CASSPSGGPGGYTF. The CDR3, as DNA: TGTGCCAGCAGCCCTAGCGGGGGCCCGGGGGGCTACACCTTC.

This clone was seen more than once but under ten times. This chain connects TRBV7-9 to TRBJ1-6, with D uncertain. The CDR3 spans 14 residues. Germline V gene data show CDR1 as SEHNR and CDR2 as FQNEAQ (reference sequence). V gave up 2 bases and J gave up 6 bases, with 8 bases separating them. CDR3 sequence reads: CASSLNGGNSPLHF. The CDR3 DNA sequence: TGTGCCAGCAGCTTAAATGGCGGTAATTCACCCCTCCACTTT.

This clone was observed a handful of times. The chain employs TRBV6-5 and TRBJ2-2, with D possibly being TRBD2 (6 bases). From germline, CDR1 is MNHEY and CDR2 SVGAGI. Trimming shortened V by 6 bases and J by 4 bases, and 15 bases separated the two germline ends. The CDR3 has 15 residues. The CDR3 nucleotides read TGTGCCAGCAGGCCGGGACTGGGGTTCACCGGGGAGCTGTTTTTT. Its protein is CASRPGLGFTGELFF.

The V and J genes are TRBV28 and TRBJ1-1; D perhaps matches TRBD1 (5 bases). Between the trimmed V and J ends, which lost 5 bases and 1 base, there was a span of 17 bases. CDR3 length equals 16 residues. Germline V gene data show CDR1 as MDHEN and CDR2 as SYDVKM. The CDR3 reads CASSTRPGGGNTEAFF. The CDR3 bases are TGTGCCAGCAGTACAAGGCCCGGGGGGGGGAACACTGAAGCTTTCTTT.

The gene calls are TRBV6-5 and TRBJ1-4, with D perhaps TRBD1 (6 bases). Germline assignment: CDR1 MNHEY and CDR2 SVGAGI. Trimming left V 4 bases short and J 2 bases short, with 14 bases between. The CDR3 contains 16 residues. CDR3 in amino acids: CASSLQGGGTNEKLFF. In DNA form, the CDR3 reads TGTGCCAGCAGTTTACAGGGTGGGGGGACTAATGAAAAACTGTTTTTT.

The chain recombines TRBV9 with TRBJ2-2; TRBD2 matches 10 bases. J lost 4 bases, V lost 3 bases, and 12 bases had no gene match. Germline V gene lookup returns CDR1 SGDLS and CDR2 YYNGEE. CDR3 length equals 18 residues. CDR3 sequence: CASSAPGLAERSTGELFF. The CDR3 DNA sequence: TGTGCCAGCAGCGCTCCCGGACTAGCGGAAAGGAGCACCGGGGAGCTGTTTTTT.

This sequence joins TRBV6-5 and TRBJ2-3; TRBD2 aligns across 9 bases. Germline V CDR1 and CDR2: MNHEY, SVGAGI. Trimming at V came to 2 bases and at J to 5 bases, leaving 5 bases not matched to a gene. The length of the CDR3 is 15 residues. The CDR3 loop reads CASSYAGGPGDTQYF. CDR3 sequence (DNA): TGTGCCAGCAGTTACGCGGGGGGGCCGGGAGATACGCAGTATTTT.

CDR3 sequence reads: CASSLARQANSPLHF. Written as DNA, the CDR3 is TGTGCCAGCAGCTTAGCGAGGCAGGCTAATTCACCCCTCCACTTT. V and J are TRBV7-2 and TRBJ1-6; unclear D gene. This CDR3 has 15 residues. Trimming cost V 0 bases and J 6 bases, with 9 bases left between them. Germline-derived CDR1 and CDR2 are SGHTA and FQGNSA.

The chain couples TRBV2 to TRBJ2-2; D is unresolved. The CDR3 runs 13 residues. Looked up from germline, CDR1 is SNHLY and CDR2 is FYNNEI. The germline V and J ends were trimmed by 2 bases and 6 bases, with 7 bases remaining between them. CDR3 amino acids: CASSESLAGELFF. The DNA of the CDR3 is TGTGCCAGCAGTGAATCTTTGGCCGGGGAGCTGTTTTTT.

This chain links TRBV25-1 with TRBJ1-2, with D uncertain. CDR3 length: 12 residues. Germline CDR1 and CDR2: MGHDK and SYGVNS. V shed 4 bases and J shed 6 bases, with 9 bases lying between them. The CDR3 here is CASSGFVHGYTF. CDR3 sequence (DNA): TGTGCCAGCAGTGGATTCGTGCATGGCTACACCTTC.

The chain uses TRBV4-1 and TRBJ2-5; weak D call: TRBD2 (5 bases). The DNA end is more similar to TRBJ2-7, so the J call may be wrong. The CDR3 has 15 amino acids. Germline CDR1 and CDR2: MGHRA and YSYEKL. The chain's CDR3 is CASSQDSGFTYEQYF. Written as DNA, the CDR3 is TGCGCCAGCAGCCAAGATTCGGGATTTACCTACGAGCAGTACTTC.

The CDR3 loop is CASSQDTGDGYTF. DNA for the CDR3: TGTGCCAGCAGCCAGGATACAGGGGATGGCTACACCTTC. The rearrangement uses TRBV6-1 and TRBJ1-2; the match to TRBD1 covers 7 bases. The CDR3 consists of 13 residues. Germline V gene sequence: CDR1 MNHNS, CDR2 SASEGT. The trim removed 6 bases at V and 6 bases at J, leaving 7 bases unmatched.

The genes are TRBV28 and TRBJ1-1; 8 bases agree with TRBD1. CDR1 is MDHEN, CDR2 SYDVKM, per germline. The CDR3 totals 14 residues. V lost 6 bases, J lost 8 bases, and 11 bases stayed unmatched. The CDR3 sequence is CASRVQGVGFEAFF. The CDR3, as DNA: TGTGCCAGCAGGGTACAGGGGGTCGGTTTCGAAGCTTTCTTT.

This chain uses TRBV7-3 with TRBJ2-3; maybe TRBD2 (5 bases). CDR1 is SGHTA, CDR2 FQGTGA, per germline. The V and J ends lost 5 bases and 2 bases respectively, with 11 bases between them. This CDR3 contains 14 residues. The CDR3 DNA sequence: TGTGCCAGCAGCGATGCGGGCCCCACAGATACGCAGTATTTT. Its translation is CASSDAGPTDTQYF.

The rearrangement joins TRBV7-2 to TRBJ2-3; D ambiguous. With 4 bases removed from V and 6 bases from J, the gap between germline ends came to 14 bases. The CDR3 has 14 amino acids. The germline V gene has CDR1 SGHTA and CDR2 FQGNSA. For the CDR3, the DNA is TGTGCCAGCAGCTCCCGGATAAACGGGGATACGCAGTATTTT. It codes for CASSSRINGDTQYF.

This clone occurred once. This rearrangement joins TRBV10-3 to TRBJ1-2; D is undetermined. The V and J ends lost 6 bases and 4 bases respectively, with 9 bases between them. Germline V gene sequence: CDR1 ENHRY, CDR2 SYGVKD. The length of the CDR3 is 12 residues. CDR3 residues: CAIRSSSYGYTF. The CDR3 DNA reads TGTGCCATCAGGTCGTCCTCCTATGGCTACACCTTC.

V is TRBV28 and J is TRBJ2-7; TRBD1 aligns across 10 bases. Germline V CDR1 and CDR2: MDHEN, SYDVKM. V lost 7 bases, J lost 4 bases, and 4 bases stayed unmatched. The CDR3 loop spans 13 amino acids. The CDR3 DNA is TGTGCCAGCAACGACAGGGGGCGATACGAGCAGTACTTC. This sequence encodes CASNDRGRYEQYF.

The CDR3 sequence is CASSLRTGELFF. CDR3 in DNA: TGTGCCAGCAGCCTACGGACCGGGGAGCTGTTTTTT. V usage is TRBV27 and J usage is TRBJ2-2; no reliable D call. The CDR3 sequence is 12 residues long. Trimming cost V 6 bases and J 5 bases, with 7 bases left between them. From germline, CDR1 is MNHEY and CDR2 SMNVEV (reference sequence).

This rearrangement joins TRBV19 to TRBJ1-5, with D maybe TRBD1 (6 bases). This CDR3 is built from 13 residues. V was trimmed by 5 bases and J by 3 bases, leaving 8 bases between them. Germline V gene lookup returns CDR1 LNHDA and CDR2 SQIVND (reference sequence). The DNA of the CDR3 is TGTGCCAGTAGTGACAGGATCAATCAGCCCCAGCATTTT. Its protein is CASSDRINQPQHF.

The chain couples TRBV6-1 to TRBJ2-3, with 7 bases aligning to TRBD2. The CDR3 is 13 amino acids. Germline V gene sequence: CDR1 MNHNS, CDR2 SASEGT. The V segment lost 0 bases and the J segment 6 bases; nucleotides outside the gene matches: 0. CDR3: CASSEARGDTQYF. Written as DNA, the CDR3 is TGTGCCAGCAGTGAAGCGCGGGGGGATACGCAGTATTTT.